This TCR beta chain emerged from a study of response to subunit inactivated influenza vaccine (dated by TCRdb to 2016 to 2019). Regarding the complete study: To follow how T cells responded to a trivalent subunit inactivated influenza vaccine, the researchers relied on deep quantitative profiling of the T cell receptor repertoire. Study-level results and caveats: The authors proposed that each seasonal influenza vaccination may bring in only a limited number of new T cells.

The CDR3 numbers 18 residues from cysteine through phenylalanine. Here the CDR3 DNA is all that survives: 54 bases in frame from base 1. Trimming removed 1 base from V and 0 bases from J; the gene matches leave 3 bases unexplained. The germline V gene yields SGHVS for CDR1 and FQNEAQ for CDR2. As to this clonotype: What this receptor recognizes is not known. Base-call qualities are not available, and no considerably larger clone is one nucleotide away.

The library relied on RT-PCR. TCRdb shows the sequencer as Illumina HiSeq 2500. TCRdb reanalyzed the raw reads on its own, using fastp at Q25 for trimming and MiXCR for clone calling, and kept in-frame beta chains. Here each entry gathers all rows of one CDR3 protein and keeps the most common genes and DNA. Across this sample there are approximately 170,000 distinct CDR3 sequences, with around 12% seen only once. Around 32% of the sample is in the top ten clones. These sequences were also reported in another study, on T cells expressing NK-cell markers. The second source states: The TCR beta cDNA libraries were made using 5'RACE template switching, a step that added both a universal primer site and unique molecular identifiers. Seven to nine donors provided sorted CD3+CD56+NKG2C+, CD3+CD56+NKG2C- and CD3+CD56-NKG2C+ T-cell subsets, whose TCR beta-chain repertoires were profiled. Among the eight sequenced donors, seven were HCMV-seropositive and one was HCMV-seronegative. To restrict sorting to alphabetaTCR-expressing T cells, an anti-gammadeltaTCR antibody was added in several experiments. For 5 or 6 donors, the dominant CD3+CD56+NKG2C+ clonotypes were among the top 10 CD8+ clonotypes and accounted for about 1.0-8% of CD8+ T cells. Those dominant clonotypes were again the most abundant among CD3+CD56-NKG2C+ cells in several donors, at 28.3-60.1%. It remained unclear whether the expanded NKG2C-expressing T cell clones were specific for HCMV antigens. The eight sequenced donors were randomly selected healthy volunteers, three men and five women. HCMV serostatus was determined by detecting HCMV-specific IgG in serum with a commercial ELISA kit. Peripheral blood mononuclear cells were isolated from blood by Ficoll density gradient centrifugation. CD4+ and CD8+ T cells were isolated from PBMC by magnetic immunoseparation with Miltenyi isolation kits. cDNA synthesis was primed from the TCR beta constant segment and was followed by two successive PCR amplification steps. The libraries were sequenced on Illumina HiSeq 2000/2500, MiSeq or NextSeq, producing 2 x 150 bp reads. MIGEC was used to demultiplex reads and group reads by UMI, and MiTCR was used to assemble and quantify clonotypes. To remove erroneous sequences, TCR cDNA sequences were retained only when supported by two or more reads. The tcR package was used for downstream repertoire analysis, and clonotypes were matched across fractions by CDR3 nucleotide sequence plus V segment. VDJmatch was used to annotate antigen specificity against VDJdb, with one amino acid substitution in CDR3 permitted.

The sample consisted of CD8+ T cells sorted from PBMCs, taken about 11 days after vaccination. This TCR was recovered from a man in his forties or fifties who received an inactivated influenza vaccine. Donor details come from another sample of the same person, matched by shared clones. The chain was built from TRBV7-8 and TRBJ2-1; a stretch of 13 junction bases matches TRBD2. The CDR3 protein: CASSLVGLAGSSYNEQFF. The DNA reads TGTGCCAGCAGCTTAGTGGGACTAGCGGGGTCCTCCTACAATGAGCAGTTCTTC.